This T cell receptor (beta chain) appears in the sequencing data of a study of CD8+ T cells in alopecia areata (dated by TCRdb to 2016 to 2019). The study in broad terms: The study used high-throughput TCRbeta sequencing to examine T cell clonal expansion in alopecia areata, in both the C3H/HeJ mouse model and human patients. Scalp tissue and sorted CD4+ and CD8+ peripheral blood T cells from patchy and totalis/universalis alopecia areata patients and from healthy controls were covered by human TCRbeta sequencing. The RNA source kit depended on sample type: the PAXgene miRNA kit for fixed scalp, the miRNeasy kit for PBMCs, and the RNeasy kit for mouse skin. immunoSEQ multiplex PCR using 35 Vbeta forward primers and 13 Jbeta reverse primers was used to amplify TCRbeta CDR3 regions. Clonality in the scalp was compared among normal scalp (n=4), patchy alopecia areata scalp (n=8), and alopecia totalis/universalis scalp (n=8). Overall study outcomes, separate from this receptor: Resident alphabeta T cells in normal human skin are also sequenced, complicating scalp TCR repertoire analysis, unlike mouse skin dominated by gammadelta T cells. Compared with normal scalp, lesional scalp had higher clonality and more expanded CD8+ clones, particularly in alopecia totalis/universalis, a pattern that suggests antigenic drive. TCR sequences shared between patients were less clear than in mice, possibly partly because of HLA diversity in the patient population.

Relative to germline, V is 2 bases shorter and J is 7 bases shorter, with 8 bases between their ends. Inclusive of the bounding cysteine and phenylalanine, the CDR3 is 12 residues long. Only the CDR3 DNA stays, 36 bases, in frame from base 1. The germline V gene supplies CDR1 MDHEN and CDR2 SYDVKM. Preparation of the library involved the immunoSEQ multiplex PCR assay. RNA was extracted from all samples and reverse transcribed into cDNA, which served as template for TCR sequencing. First-strand cDNA was synthesized using SuperScript III with a 2:1 mix of oligo-dT and random hexamers. Amplification bias was assessed with a synthetic immune receptor repertoire, and residual bias was removed computationally. As for the original processing: Raw reads were preprocessed to remove errors, and CDR3 was defined according to IMGT conventions as the region from the conserved cysteine to phenylalanine. Clonality was calculated as 1 minus Shannon entropy normalized by log2 of the number of productive unique TCRs. CD4 or CD8 identity of scalp clones was inferred by cross-referencing scalp TCRbeta sequences with sorted blood CD4 and CD8 repertoires. What TCRdb holds here is the immuneACCESS table cut down to in-frame rearrangements. Part of the clones is not present; checked against another copy, under half of the missing clones reflect an unresolved V gene, and the others are unexplained. Clone size and V and J calls were adopted from that table, with D and trimming inferred from the DNA. For this sample there are approximately 2,600 clones; 55% to 70% appear just once. Of the sample, 10% is held by the ten largest clones.

Scalp biopsies and blood samples were provided by unaffected controls. Human scalp biopsies went straight into PAXgene tissue containers for immediate fixation. As regards this clone: There is no known antigen for this receptor. Base quality data are lacking; no much larger clone is found one base away.

The clonotype was recovered from a human donor in good health. The specimen sequenced was skin. The sequence links TRBV28 to TRBJ1-2, with a weak D call of TRBD1 (5 bases match). The CDR3 region has the sequence CASSLRGSGYTF. In nucleotide form, the sequence is TGTGCCAGCAGTTTACGGGGGAGTGGCTACACCTTC.